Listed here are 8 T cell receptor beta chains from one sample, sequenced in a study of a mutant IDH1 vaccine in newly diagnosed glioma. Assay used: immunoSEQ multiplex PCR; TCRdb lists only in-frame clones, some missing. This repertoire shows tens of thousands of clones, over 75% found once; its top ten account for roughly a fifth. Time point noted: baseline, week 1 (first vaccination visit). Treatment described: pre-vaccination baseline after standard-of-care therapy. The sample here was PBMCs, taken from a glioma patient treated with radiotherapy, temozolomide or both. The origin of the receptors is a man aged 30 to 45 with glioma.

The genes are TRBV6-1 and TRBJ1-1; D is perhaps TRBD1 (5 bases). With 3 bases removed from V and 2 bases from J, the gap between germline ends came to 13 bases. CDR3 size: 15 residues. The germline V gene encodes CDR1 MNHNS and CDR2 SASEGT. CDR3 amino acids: CASSDLRGANTEAFF. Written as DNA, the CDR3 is TGTGCCAGCAGTGATCTTAGAGGGGCCAACACTGAAGCTTTCTTT.

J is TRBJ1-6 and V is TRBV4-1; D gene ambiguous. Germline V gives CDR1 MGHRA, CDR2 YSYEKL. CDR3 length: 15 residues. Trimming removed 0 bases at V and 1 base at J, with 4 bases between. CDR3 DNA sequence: TGCGCCAGCAGCCAAGAAGCATCCTATAATTCACCCCTCCACTTT. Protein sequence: CASSQEASYNSPLHF.

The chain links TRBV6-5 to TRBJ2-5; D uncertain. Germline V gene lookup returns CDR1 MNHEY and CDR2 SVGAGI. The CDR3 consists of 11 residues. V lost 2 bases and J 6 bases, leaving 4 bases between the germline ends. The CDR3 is CASSYPQTQYF. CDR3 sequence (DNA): TGTGCCAGCAGTTACCCCCAGACCCAGTACTTC.

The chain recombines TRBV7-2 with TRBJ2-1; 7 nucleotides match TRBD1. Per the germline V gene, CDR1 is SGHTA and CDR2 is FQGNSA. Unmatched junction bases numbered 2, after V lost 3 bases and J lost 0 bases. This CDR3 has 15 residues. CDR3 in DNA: TGTGCCAGCAGCTTCGGACAGGCCTCCTACAATGAGCAGTTCTTC. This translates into CASSFGQASYNEQFF. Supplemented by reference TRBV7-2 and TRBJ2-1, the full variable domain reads GAGVSQSPSNKVTEKGKDVELRCDPISGHTALYWYRQSLGQGLEFLIYFQGNSAPDKSGLPSDRFSAERTGGSVSTLTIQRTQQEDSAVYLCASSFGQASYNEQFFGPGTRLTVL.

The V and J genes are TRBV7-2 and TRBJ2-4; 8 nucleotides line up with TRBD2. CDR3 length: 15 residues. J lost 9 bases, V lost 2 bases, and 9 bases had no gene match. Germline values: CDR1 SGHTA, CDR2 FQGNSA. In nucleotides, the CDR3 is TGTGCCAGCAGCTTAATGGGGCGGGAGGCTAGCATTCAGTACTTC. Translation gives CASSLMGREASIQYF.

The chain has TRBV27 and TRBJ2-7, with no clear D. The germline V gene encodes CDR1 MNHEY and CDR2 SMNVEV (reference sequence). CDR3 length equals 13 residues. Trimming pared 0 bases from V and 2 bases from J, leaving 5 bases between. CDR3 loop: CASSLSETYEQYF. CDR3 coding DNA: TGTGCCAGCAGTTTATCAGAGACCTACGAGCAGTACTTC.

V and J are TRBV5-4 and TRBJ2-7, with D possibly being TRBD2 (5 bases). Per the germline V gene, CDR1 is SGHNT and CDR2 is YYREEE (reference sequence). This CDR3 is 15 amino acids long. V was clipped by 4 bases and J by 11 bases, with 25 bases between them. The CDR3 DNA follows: TGTGCCAGCAGCGGGATTGTTGAGGGCGCTCAGGTGGAGTACTTC. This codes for CASSGIVEGAQVEYF.

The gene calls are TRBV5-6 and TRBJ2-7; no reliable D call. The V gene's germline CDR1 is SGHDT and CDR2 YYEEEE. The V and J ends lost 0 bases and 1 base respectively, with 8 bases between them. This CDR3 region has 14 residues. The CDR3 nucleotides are TGTGCCAGCAGCTTGGTCCCCGGGTCCTACGAGCAGTACTTC. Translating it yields CASSLVPGSYEQYF. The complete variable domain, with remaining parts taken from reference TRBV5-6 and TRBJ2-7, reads DAGVTQSPTHLIKTRGQQVTLRCSPKSGHDTVSWYQQALGQGPQFIFQYYEEEERQRGNFPDRFSGHQFPNYSSELNVNALLLGDSALYLCASSLVPGSYEQYFGPGTRLTVT.